These 3 T cell receptor beta chains were all obtained from the same sample, sequenced in a study of T cell clusters in autoimmune cytopenias. Multiplex touch-down PCR amplified TRB using TRB-A and TRB-B pools in one tube. TCRdb derives one entry per CDR3 protein from the multiplex PCR reads, leaving out DNA. The sample has some 12,000 distinct CDR3 sequences; the top ten hold over 3%. Each sample's input was roughly 230 ng genomic DNA, 38,000 or so genome equivalents. The sample was also linked to a second study, of T cell repertoires in aging, cancer and after chemotherapy.

The sample was peripheral blood. These receptors all come from a human donor in good health.

This chain joins TRBV6-1 and TRBJ2-7. This CDR3 comprises 15 residues. Germline CDR1 MNHNS, CDR2 SASEGT. CDR3 sequence: CASRNRDRGFYEQYF.

This chain connects TRBV4-1 to TRBJ1-2; with no DNA, the TCRdb D assignment of TRBD1 cannot be verified. The CDR3 contains 15 residues. Germline values: CDR1 MGHRA, CDR2 YSYEKL. CDR3 in amino acids: CASSQDPGAVYGYTF.

The gene calls are TRBV5-1 and TRBJ2-3; TCRdb indicates TRBD1, and absent DNA this call remains unverified. Per germline, CDR1 SGHRS and CDR2 YFSETQ. This CDR3 is 14 amino acids long. CDR3 amino acids: CASSPDISTHTQYF.